This T cell receptor beta chain was identified during a study of blood T cell repertoires in COVID-19 (dated by TCRdb to the early 2020s). About the investigation overall: Samples covering the acute and convalescent phases of COVID-19 were provided by collaborators in the United States, Italy and Spain. The prospective study material was composed of cDNA or gDNA derived from T cells, B-cell-depleted T cells, or PBMCs. The dataset comprised deeply sampled blood TCRbeta repertoires from subjects exposed to, actively infected with, or recovered from COVID-19. The repertoires were made available in a free public database intended to serve as a resource for research on the immune response to SARS-CoV-2. The samples were drawn from two sources: the first 160 participants of the ongoing ImmuneRACE study, and approximately 1,300 subjects contributed by 6 global collaborators. Sample metadata almost always included a de-identified subject ID, COVID-19 status, age in years and sex. Where available, HLA class I and class II types were taken from metadata supplied by the sample provider and were not determined by assay-based typing.

With respect to this clone: The clone's antigen remains unknown. No base qualities exist here, and no much larger clone lies one base off it.

The paper's findings and limits, for the study overall: The quantity of clinical and demographic metadata differed by source and by participant and was supplied without curation.

CDR1 LNHDA and CDR2 SQIVND are derived from the germline V gene (reference sequence). From its cysteine to its phenylalanine, the CDR3 spans 14 amino acids. Only CDR3 DNA is held: 42 bases, read in frame from base 1. Trimming leaves V shorter by 6 bases and J shorter by 2 bases, with the junction holding 5 bases beyond the gene matches. TCRbeta CDR3 regions were amplified from genomic DNA by means of the immunoSEQ Assay, a bias-controlled multiplex PCR. For the original study's pipeline: The number of nucleated cells in each sample was estimated from the amplification of reference gene primers within the assay. To quantify the absolute abundance of each unique TCRbeta CDR3 rearrangement, sequence reads were collapsed and filtered. For each sample, productive Simpson clonality was calculated by taking the square root of Simpson's diversity index across productive rearrangements. TCRdb took over this immuneACCESS table, retaining in-frame rearrangements with V and J assigned. Such tables are incomplete; in checked studies, under half of the missing clones stem from an unresolved V gene, and the remainder is unexplained. V, J and clone size are taken as reported in that table, and D and trimming were inferred from the DNA itself. Counted in this sample were some 320,000 clones; approximately 87% of them appeared once. The top ten clonotypes cover under 5.5% of the sample.

Participants in the prospective study were aged roughly 18 to 89 years, lived in 20 to 30 United States geographic areas, and enrolled through a virtual design. In the prospective study, participants were assigned to cohorts based on the clinical history participants reported in a screening survey and a study questionnaire. For ImmuneRACE Cohort 3, a participant was defined as recovered based on two consecutive negative NP/OP PCR tests, clearance by a healthcare professional, or resolution of symptoms. Each participant in the prospective study had whole blood, serum and a nasopharyngeal or oropharyngeal swab collected by mobile phlebotomists. Prospective study participants could optionally give additional blood draws and questionnaires over a roughly 2-month period. Prospective study blood samples were shipped either frozen or at room temperature before DNA extraction.

The chain employs TRBV19 and TRBJ2-7, with 9 junctional bases fitting TRBD1. Source material: PBMCs or T cells enriched from blood (not recorded which). The sequence was obtained from a woman aged 25-40 years who had recovered from COVID-19. The CDR3 region: CASSTGTGTYEQYF. The DNA sequence is as follows: TGTGCCAGTAGCACCGGGACAGGGACCTACGAGCAGTACTTC.